This T cell receptor beta chain was documented in a study of blood T cell repertoires in COVID-19. For the study at large: Samples of COVID-19 (acute and convalescent) were obtained from the United States, Italy and Spain.

Germline CDR1 SGHTA, CDR2 FQGNSA. The CDR3 contains 14 residues. The ends were cut back, 5 bases at V and 7 bases at J, with 14 bases in the middle. This clone was observed a single time. A Seattle source enrolled patients during active infection and followed them longitudinally. As originally analysed: Amplification of reference gene primers was used by the study to estimate nucleated cell counts. The repertoire was sequenced with immunoSEQ multiplex PCR; TCRdb's copy has only in-frame clones and lacks some. D and trimming were read from the DNA, whereas the V and J calls and clone size are those reported in that table. The data contain under 200,000 clones, around 79% of them seen just once; the ten biggest clones take up more than 7%.

Input material: peripheral blood. J is TRBJ1-4 and V is TRBV7-2; tentatively, D is TRBD1 (5 bases). The sequence was collected from a woman in her sixties or seventies with COVID-19, enrolled during active disease. CDR3 sequence: CASSPEGWGEKLFF. In DNA form, the CDR3 reads TGTGCCAGCAGCCCGGAGGGGTGGGGTGAAAAACTGTTTTTT. Looking up the rest from reference TRBV7-2 and TRBJ1-4 gives the full variable domain: GAGVSQSPSNKVTEKGKDVELRCDPISGHTALYWYRQSLGQGLEFLIYFQGNSAPDKSGLPSDRFSAERTGGSVSTLTIQRTQQEDSAVYLCASSPEGWGEKLFFGSGTQLSVL.